The 28 T cell receptor beta chains given below trace back to one sample, sequenced in a study of CD8 T cells in ankylosing spondylitis (TCRdb year 2017). The full study reports these points: A TCR beta motif made up of under ten highly homologous amino acid variants appeared to be characteristic of blood from ankylosing spondylitis patients.

The antigens these receptors bind are not known. Library preparation employed 5' RACE. The sample was run on an Illumina HiSeq 2500. The public sequencing data were trimmed at Q25 with fastp and processed into clonotypes with MiXCR by TCRdb, which kept only in-frame beta chains. Each CDR3 protein appears once, grouped with its most common genes and DNA. This sample holds 670,000 or so distinct CDR3 sequences; 15% to 20% were observed only once. The top ten hold around a fifth of the sample. Material: blood, either unsorted or a sorted T cell fraction (not recorded which). These receptors came from a male donor with ankylosing spondylitis.

In this sample, this clonotype turned up a few times. V usage is TRBV20-1 and J usage is TRBJ2-2, with D possibly being TRBD1 (6 bases). The V gene lost 1 base and the J gene lost 3 bases, with 12 bases spanning the gap. The CDR3 covers 15 residues. Germline values: CDR1 DFQATT, CDR2 SNEGSKA (reference sequence). The CDR3 sequence: CSARARGIDTGELFF. In DNA form, the CDR3 reads TGCAGTGCTAGAGCAAGGGGGATTGACACCGGGGAGCTGTTTTTT.

This clonotype was picked up a small number of times. The V gene is TRBV18, the J gene TRBJ1-1; D remains ambiguous. The CDR3 totals 14 residues. V was trimmed by 4 bases and J by 4 bases, leaving 13 bases between them. CDR1 is KGHSH and CDR2 is LQKENI in the germline V gene. The DNA of the CDR3 is TGTGCCAGCTCACGAGGCAGAGGTGTCACTGAAGCTTTCTTT. Protein: CASSRGRGVTEAFF.

The J gene is TRBJ2-1, the V gene TRBV20-1, with a tentative D call TRBD1 (8 bases). Germline values: CDR1 DFQATT, CDR2 SNEGSKA (reference sequence). V was clipped by 6 bases and J by 4 bases, with 19 bases between them. The CDR3 totals 15 residues. Here the CDR3 DNA reads TGCAGTGCGGCGAGACAGGGGAGGGGGTACAATGAGCAGTTCTTC. It is translated as CSAARQGRGYNEQFF.

There are a few counts of this clonotype. V is TRBV12-3 or TRBV12-4 and J is TRBJ2-1; 7 positions agree with TRBD1. Losses at the gene ends were 2 bases for V and 3 bases for J; bases not matched to a gene: 10. The CDR3 spans 17 residues. The CDR3 sequence is CASSLFIGTEDYNEQFF. For the CDR3, the DNA is TGTGCCAGCAGTTTATTTATTGGGACAGAGGACTACAATGAGCAGTTCTTC.

This clonotype was seen a few times. The V and J genes are TRBV5-1 and TRBJ2-2; the D is unclear. CDR1 and CDR2 (germline): SGHRS, YFSETQ. The CDR3 length is 14 residues. V was shortened by 0 bases and J by 4 bases, with 7 bases between the two germline ends. The DNA of the CDR3 is TGCGCCAGCAGCTTGGTTAGGTCCACCGGGGAGCTGTTTTTT. Amino acids: CASSLVRSTGELFF.

The chain uses TRBV7-2 and TRBJ2-2; a possible D gene is TRBD2 (5 bases). This CDR3 spans 15 amino acids. Trimming took off 1 base at V and 6 bases at J, with 12 bases between the two ends. Germline V CDR1 and CDR2: SGHTA, FQGNSA. The CDR3 here is CASSLVSPGSGELFF. CDR3 nucleotide sequence: TGTGCCAGCAGCTTAGTGTCGCCGGGGTCCGGGGAGCTGTTTTTT.

This clonotype has a handful of counts. V usage is TRBV7-9 and J usage is TRBJ2-7; the match to TRBD2 covers 7 bases. CDR1 is SEHNR and CDR2 is FQNEAQ in the germline V gene (reference sequence). This CDR3 contains 17 residues. V shed 5 bases and J 6 bases; nucleotides not matched to a gene: 19. CDR3 loop: CASSPLVGLAVPSEQYF. As DNA, the CDR3 is TGTGCCAGCAGCCCCCTGGTGGGGCTAGCGGTCCCTAGCGAGCAGTACTTC.

V usage is TRBV7-9 and J usage is TRBJ2-2; 8 bases map to TRBD2. Germline-derived CDR1 and CDR2 are SEHNR and FQNEAQ (reference sequence). The CDR3 length is 15 residues. J lost 6 bases, V lost 4 bases, and 7 bases had no gene match. The CDR3 spells CASSYPAGEAGELFF. CDR3 nucleotide sequence: TGTGCCAGCAGCTACCCAGCGGGGGAAGCCGGGGAGCTGTTTTTT.

The rearrangement uses TRBV7-8 and TRBJ2-2; D is possibly TRBD2 (6 bases). Germline CDR1 and CDR2: SGHVS and FQNEAQ. V lost 3 bases to trimming and J lost 6 bases, with 14 bases between them. This CDR3 region has 15 residues. CDR3 coding DNA: TGTGCCAGCAGCTTTCGGCAGGGCGGGGCCGGGGAGCTGTTTTTT. Its protein is CASSFRQGGAGELFF. Full variable domain (outside the CDR3, taken from reference TRBV7-8 and TRBJ2-2): GAGVSQSPRYKVAKRGQDVALRCDPISGHVSLFWYQQALGQGPEFLTYFQNEAQLDKSGLPSDRFFAERPEGSVSTLKIQRTQQEDSAVYLCASSFRQGGAGELFFGEGSRLTVL.

The CDR3 spells CASSFLAGENTGELFF. CDR3 sequence (DNA): TGTGCCAGCAGTTTCTTAGCGGGGGAGAACACCGGGGAGCTGTTTTTT. This chain uses TRBV27 with TRBJ2-2; 9 nucleotides agree with TRBD2. CDR1 and CDR2 from the germline V gene are MNHEY and SMNVEV (reference sequence). Trimming cost V 3 bases and J 1 base; bases outside gene matches: 3. The CDR3 is 16 residues long.

The genes are TRBV6-1 and TRBJ1-1; 11 bases agree with TRBD1. V shed 6 bases and J 0 bases; nucleotides not matched to a gene: 6. The CDR3 contains 16 residues. The germline CDR1 and CDR2 sequences are MNHNS and SASEGT. The CDR3 coding sequence is TGTGCCAGCAGGGGATGGACAGGGGGCTTGAACACTGAAGCTTTCTTT. It translates to CASRGWTGGLNTEAFF.

The V call is TRBV27, the J call TRBJ2-1; 8 bases fit TRBD1. J lost 6 bases, V lost 6 bases, and 7 bases had no gene match. The CDR3 covers 14 residues. Germline-derived CDR1 and CDR2 are MNHEY and SMNVEV (reference sequence). The CDR3 sequence is CASSSHRGFNEQFF. The CDR3 DNA sequence: TGTGCCAGCAGCTCGCACAGGGGGTTCAATGAGCAGTTCTTC.

The rearrangement links TRBV20-1 to TRBJ2-2; D gene ambiguous. CDR3 length: 15 residues. Between the trimmed V and J ends, which lost 0 bases and 3 bases, there was a span of 11 bases. Per germline, CDR1 DFQATT and CDR2 SNEGSKA (reference sequence). In DNA form, the CDR3 reads TGCAGTGCTAGAGAGAATGGGCCATACACCGGGGAGCTGTTTTTT. It specifies CSARENGPYTGELFF.

This clonotype was observed a few times. The chain uses TRBV15 and TRBJ2-3; D gene ambiguous. Per the germline V gene, CDR1 is LNHNV and CDR2 is YYDKDF (reference sequence). Trimming cost V 0 bases and J 4 bases, with 14 bases left between them. CDR3 length: 16 amino acids. This CDR3 is CATSRDLTARADTQYF. The CDR3 region has the DNA TGTGCCACCAGCAGAGATTTGACGGCTAGAGCAGATACGCAGTATTTT. The variable domain in full, completed from reference TRBV15 and TRBJ2-3, reads DAMVIQNPRYQVTQFGKPVTLSCSQTLNHNVMYWYQQKSSQAPKLLFHYYDKDFNNEADTPDNFQSRRPNTSFCFLDIRSPGLGDTAMYLCATSRDLTARADTQYFGPGTRLTVL.

The chain uses TRBV7-2 and TRBJ2-1, with 13 nucleotides matching TRBD2. J was trimmed by 9 bases and V by 5 bases; bases with no gene match: 13. Germline lookup yields CDR1 SGHTA and CDR2 FQGNSA. The CDR3 extends over 17 amino acids. CDR3 in DNA: TGTGCCAGCAGCGCCACACTAGCGGGAGGGCCAAGCGCTGAGCAGTTCTTC. It yields the protein CASSATLAGGPSAEQFF. Combining the CDR3 with reference TRBV7-2 and TRBJ2-1 gives the whole variable domain GAGVSQSPSNKVTEKGKDVELRCDPISGHTALYWYRQSLGQGLEFLIYFQGNSAPDKSGLPSDRFSAERTGGSVSTLTIQRTQQEDSAVYLCASSATLAGGPSAEQFFGPGTRLTVL.

V gene TRBV18 combines with J gene TRBJ2-1, with 10 positions matching TRBD2. CDR1 KGHSH and CDR2 LQKENI come from the germline V gene. The CDR3 is made up of 15 amino acids. Unmatched junction bases numbered 5, after V lost 4 bases and J lost 5 bases. CDR3: CASSRGLAVNNEQFF. The CDR3 DNA follows: TGTGCCAGCTCACGAGGACTAGCGGTAAACAATGAGCAGTTCTTC.

The V gene is TRBV20-1, the J gene TRBJ2-1; TRBD2 matches at 8 bases. The CDR3 extends over 17 amino acids. Germline CDR1 DFQATT, CDR2 SNEGSKA (reference sequence). V shed 3 bases, J shed 4 bases, and the junction held 14 bases outside the gene matches. The CDR3 spells CSARGVAGGYSYNEQFF. CDR3 bases: TGCAGTGCTAGGGGAGTGGCGGGAGGTTATTCTTACAATGAGCAGTTCTTC.

The chain uses TRBV20-1 and TRBJ1-1; perhaps TRBD1 as D (5 bases). V was cut by 6 bases and J by 2 bases, with 19 bases left in between. Germline CDR1 is DFQATT and CDR2 is SNEGSKA (reference sequence). CDR3 length: 15 residues. In DNA, the CDR3 is TGCAGTGCCGAGGGCGGGACTGAAACAAACACTGAAGCTTTCTTT. Residues: CSAEGGTETNTEAFF.

This clonotype was observed a few times. The chain carries TRBV20-1 and TRBJ1-1, with TRBD1 identical over 7 bases. The CDR3 is 14 amino acids. Germline V gene data show CDR1 as DFQATT and CDR2 as SNEGSKA (reference sequence). Trimming at V came to 3 bases and at J to 1 base, leaving 5 bases not matched to a gene. The CDR3 nucleotides are TGCAGTGCTAGCAAGGACAGGCAGAACACTGAAGCTTTCTTT. Protein: CSASKDRQNTEAFF.

The V call is TRBV10-3, the J call TRBJ2-1, with 7 positions matching TRBD2. The length of the CDR3 is 15 residues. J was trimmed by 2 bases and V by 5 bases; bases with no gene match: 6. Looked up from germline, CDR1 is ENHRY and CDR2 is SYGVKD. The CDR3 region has the DNA TGTGCCATCAGTCCCCGGGACTATCCCTACAATGAGCAGTTCTTC. Translation: CAISPRDYPYNEQFF.

There are a few counts of this clonotype. The chain couples TRBV7-3 to TRBJ2-2; 9 bases align to TRBD1. Germline-derived CDR1 and CDR2 are SGHTA and FQGTGA. The CDR3 runs 16 residues. J lost 4 bases, V lost 5 bases, and 8 bases had no gene match. CDR3 nucleotide sequence: TGTGCCAGCAGCCCGCGGACAGGGGTGACCACCGGGGAGCTGTTTTTT. Its protein is CASSPRTGVTTGELFF. Full variable domain (rest looked up from reference TRBV7-3 and TRBJ2-2): GAGVSQTPSNKVTEKGKYVELRCDPISGHTALYWYRQSLGQGPEFLIYFQGTGAADDSGLPNDRFFAVRPEGSVSTLKIQRTERGDSAVYLCASSPRTGVTTGELFFGEGSRLTVL.

The V gene is TRBV4-2, the J gene TRBJ2-7; 7 bases agree with TRBD2. V shed 1 base, J shed 3 bases, and the junction held 3 bases outside the gene matches. CDR1 and CDR2 from the germline V gene are LGHNA and YNFKEQ. The CDR3 spans 14 residues. CDR3 bases: TGTGCCAGCAGCCAAGGGGCTAGCGGCTACGAGCAGTACTTC. This gives the protein CASSQGASGYEQYF.

The chain couples TRBV10-3 to TRBJ2-2, with D unresolved. CDR3 size: 16 residues. Germline CDR1 and CDR2: ENHRY and SYGVKD. V dropped 0 bases and J dropped 6 bases, with 14 bases sitting between them. CDR3 loop: CAISESKGRAAGELFF. The CDR3 DNA reads as TGTGCCATCAGTGAGTCGAAGGGCCGTGCCGCCGGGGAGCTGTTTTTT.

V usage is TRBV6-1 and J usage is TRBJ1-3; D not resolved. CDR3 length: 15 residues. Germline values: CDR1 MNHNS, CDR2 SASEGT. The germline V and J ends were trimmed by 6 bases and 0 bases, with 12 bases remaining between them. This CDR3 is CASRTMTSSGNTIYF. For the CDR3, the DNA is TGTGCCAGCAGGACGATGACAAGCTCTGGAAACACCATATATTTT.

This clonotype was counted between two and nine times. The genes are TRBV10-3 and TRBJ1-1; 7 positions agree with TRBD1. V lost 3 bases to trimming and J lost 2 bases; unmatched junction nucleotides: 3. The V gene's germline CDR1 is ENHRY and CDR2 SYGVKD. The CDR3 contains 14 residues. The CDR3 region has the DNA TGTGCCATCAGTGATCGGACAGGCAACACTGAAGCTTTCTTT. This encodes CAISDRTGNTEAFF.

The chain recombines TRBV20-1 with TRBJ2-5; unclear D gene. Trimming stripped 1 base from V and 0 bases from J, with 9 bases between. Germline values: CDR1 DFQATT, CDR2 SNEGSKA (reference sequence). This CDR3 has 14 amino acids. This chain's CDR3 is CSARGLLYQETQYF. CDR3 bases: TGCAGTGCTAGAGGGCTTCTGTACCAAGAGACCCAGTACTTC.

The chain uses TRBV12-3 or TRBV12-4 and TRBJ1-2; D may be TRBD1 (5 bases). This CDR3 is built from 14 residues. V dropped 1 base and J dropped 5 bases, with 11 bases sitting between them. The CDR3 nucleotides read TGTGCCAGCAGTTTAGTGGGGCTTCGGTATGGCTACACCTTC. Its translation is CASSLVGLRYGYTF.

This clonotype was seen a few times. This chain uses TRBV2 with TRBJ2-5, with TRBD2 matching 10 bases. Trimming cost V 0 bases and J 8 bases; bases outside gene matches: 6. In germline, CDR1 is SNHLY, CDR2 FYNNEI. This CDR3 region has 15 residues. The CDR3 bases are TGTGCCAGCAGTGAAGCGGGGCTAGCGGGAGCCACCCAGTACTTC. Its translation is CASSEAGLAGATQYF. Complete variable domain (other parts from reference TRBV2 and TRBJ2-5): EPEVTQTPSHQVTQMGQEVILRCVPISNHLYFYWYRQILGQKVEFLVSFYNNEISEKSEIFDDQFSVERPDGSNFTLKIRSTKLEDSAMYFCASSEAGLAGATQYFGPGTRLLVL.